The clone carrying this T cell receptor (beta chain) was seen only a few times. Its antigen is unidentified. Healthy bone marrow donors made up the donors. The data stem from a study of cytomegalovirus exposure and HLA in healthy donors. Trimming pared 0 bases from V and 2 bases from J, leaving 11 bases between. From germline, CDR1 is GTSNPN and CDR2 SVGIG (reference sequence). The CDR3 has 15 amino acids. PCR used 60 Vbeta primers and 13 Jbeta primers. Profiled with immunoSEQ multiplex PCR; TCRdb holds only in-frame clones, not every one. The data hold under 55,000 clones, with 72% observed a single time. General observations from the study: Some TCR beta chains (164 of them) were listed as cytomegalovirus-associated. Cytomegalovirus status was reportedly diagnosed by the classifier with high sensitivity and specificity.

The sequencing input was PBMCs. The source is a woman in her 50s in good health and CMV-seronegative. The J gene is TRBJ1-5, the V gene TRBV30; a possible D gene is TRBD1 (5 bases). CDR3: CAWSVAGLGNQPQHF. Written as DNA, the CDR3 is TGTGCCTGGAGTGTAGCGGGGCTTGGCAATCAGCCCCAGCATTTT.